This is a list of T cell receptor beta chains from one sample in a study of shared clonotypes between healthy human individuals. Profiling relied on immunoSEQ multiplex PCR, and the TCRdb table lists in-frame clones only, not all of them. The repertoire consists of about 2.3 million clones, with more than 85% occurring once and the leading ten covering under 0.45%. Sequenced: naive CD4+ T cells from PBMCs. These receptors originate from a man between 18 and 35 years old in good health. Some clones in this sample may be carry-over from other donors' samples. The CDR3 runs from the conserved cysteine through the conserved F or W.

15	TRBV19	TRBJ1-5	CASSWIGGGNQPQHF
13	TRBV15	TRBJ1-4	CATSPQLYEKLFF
14	TRBV12-5	TRBJ2-1	CASGLGTGFDEQFF
14	TRBV6-5	TRBJ2-7	CASSYRPDRYEQYF
14	TRBV4-3	TRBJ1-3	CASSQGRSGNTIYF
16	TRBV4-1	TRBJ2-7	CASSQAPDRGLHEQYF
15	TRBV6-5	TRBJ1-5	CASSSERGGNQPQHF
15	TRBV14	TRBJ1-1	CASSQEAALNTEAFF
15	TRBV4-1	TRBJ2-4	CASSHGTGTRPVQYF
14	TRBV7-9	TRBJ1-2	CASSSLDRVDGYTF
15	TRBV5-4	TRBJ1-4	CASSPGGATNEKLFF
18	TRBV7-9	TRBJ2-7	CASSSGLAVWSLPYEQYF
15	TRBV2	TRBJ1-5	CASTTDRGFNQPQHF
15	TRBV18	TRBJ1-3	CASSPAGVSGNTIYF
15	TRBV28	TRBJ1-3	CASSSADRSGNTIYF
12	TRBV6-1	TRBJ2-2	CASTPEVGELFF
15	TRBV9	TRBJ2-2	CASRVGRGNTGELFF
15	TRBV30	TRBJ2-5	CAWTPWTTSVETQYF
15	TRBV18	TRBJ2-1	CASSPGGDSYNEQFF
13	TRBV27	TRBJ1-5	CASSLGVSQPQHF
14	TRBV5-1	TRBJ2-3	CASSPGQVGDTQYF
12	TRBV28	TRBJ2-7	CASSDGLREQYF
15	TRBV5-1	TRBJ2-3	CASSRGGQTTDTQYF
11	TRBV19	TRBJ2-7	CASSREDEQYF
15	TRBV11-2	TRBJ2-7	CASSLVNGGSYEQYF
13	TRBV28	TRBJ2-5	CASSLQLDGTQYF
15	TRBV7-9	TRBJ1-2	CASSLGRLYPGGYTF
15	TRBV18	TRBJ2-1	CASSPQGPSYNEQFF
15	TRBV5-1	TRBJ2-1	CASSSGTSGTGEQFF
15	TRBV19	TRBJ2-1	CASSMRQLLYNEQFF
17	TRBV19	TRBJ2-7	CASSLLAGALTPYEQYF